The 14 T cell receptor beta chains reported below all come from one sample, sequenced in a study of cytomegalovirus exposure and HLA in healthy donors. The PCR had 60 Vbeta and 13 Jbeta primers. Libraries were prepared by immunoSEQ multiplex PCR; TCRdb keeps only in-frame clonotypes and omits some of them. Of 90,000 to 120,000 clones in the sample, 74% were seen once. Material: PBMCs. These receptors were collected from a woman between 40 and 55 years old in good health and CMV-seropositive.

In regard to this clone: Other DNA variants within this sample encode the same CDR3. The V gene is TRBV6-1, the J gene TRBJ1-2; a weak D match, TRBD1 (5 bases). The V gene's germline CDR1 is MNHNS and CDR2 SASEGT. V lost 6 bases and J lost 3, with 11 bases in between. The CDR3 loop spans 13 amino acids. The CDR3 loop is CASSETGDYGYTF. The CDR3 nucleotides are TGTGCCAGCAGCGAGACGGGGGACTATGGCTACACCTTC.

J is TRBJ1-1 and V is TRBV5-4; D perhaps matches TRBD1 (5 bases). Trimming removed 0 bases from V and 3 bases from J, with 9 bases in between. Germline values: CDR1 SGHNT, CDR2 YYREEE (reference sequence). The CDR3 has 14 amino acids. The CDR3 DNA sequence: TGTGCCAGCAGCTTGGTAAGGGGCGACACTGAAGCTTTCTTT. It is translated as CASSLVRGDTEAFF.

The rearrangement joins TRBV4-3 to TRBJ2-1; 12 bases are a match to TRBD2. Germline CDR1 is LGHNA and CDR2 is YSLEER. Losses at the gene ends were 1 base for V and 4 bases for J; bases not matched to a gene: 5. The CDR3 runs to 17 residues. CDR3 DNA: TGCGCCAGCAGCCAAGGATTTCTAGCGGGGGGGTACAATGAGCAGTTCTTC. Translation gives CASSQGFLAGGYNEQFF.

In nucleotides, the CDR3 is TGTGCCAGCAGCCTCCAGGGACAGGGAAACATTCAGTACTTC. This translates into CASSLQGQGNIQYF. The chain recombines TRBV27 with TRBJ2-4, with 9 bases that match TRBD1. CDR1 is MNHEY and CDR2 is SMNVEV in the germline V gene (reference sequence). V lost 6 bases and J lost 6; bases outside the gene matches: 6. The CDR3 runs 14 residues.

The chain recombines TRBV5-4 with TRBJ2-5; 14 bases align to TRBD2. The germline V gene encodes CDR1 SGHNT and CDR2 YYREEE (reference sequence). Losses at the gene ends were 7 bases for V and 4 bases for J; bases not matched to a gene: 9. The CDR3 is 16 amino acids. CDR3 bases: TGTGCCAGCGGGGGACTAGCGGGGGAATTAGGAGAGACCCAGTACTTC. It encodes CASGGLAGELGETQYF.

The CDR3: CASSRQGVGNYGYTF. The CDR3 region has the DNA TGTGCCAGCAGCCGACAGGGGGTTGGGAACTATGGCTACACCTTC. The chain has TRBV5-5 and TRBJ1-2, with 9 bases aligning to TRBD1. V dropped 4 bases and J dropped 2; count of bases not matched to a gene: 6. The CDR3 extends over 15 amino acids. The germline V gene encodes CDR1 SGHKS and CDR2 YYEKEE (reference sequence).

This chain uses TRBV27 with TRBJ1-1; D is ambiguous. The CDR3 is made up of 14 amino acids. V was pared by 5 bases and J by 1 base, with 11 bases between. Germline CDR1 is MNHEY and CDR2 is SMNVEV (reference sequence). The CDR3 region has the DNA TGTGCCAGCAGTCCACTCCGAACGAACACTGAAGCTTTCTTT. Translating it yields CASSPLRTNTEAFF.

The chain's CDR3 is CAISESQTGNQPQHF. CDR3 bases: TGTGCCATCAGTGAGTCCCAGACAGGTAATCAGCCCCAGCATTTT. The V gene is TRBV10-3, the J gene TRBJ1-5; D is perhaps TRBD1 (6 bases). This CDR3 comprises 15 residues. Germline-derived CDR1 and CDR2 are ENHRY and SYGVKD. V lost 0 bases and J lost 4, with 10 bases in between.

J is TRBJ2-3 and V is TRBV7-2; D call uncertain. The V gene's germline CDR1 is SGHTA and CDR2 FQGNSA. The germline V and J ends were trimmed by 4 bases and 1 base, with 12 bases remaining between them. The CDR3 is 15 residues long. The CDR3 reads CASSSVIAGTDTQYF. Written as DNA, the CDR3 is TGTGCCAGCAGCTCCGTCATAGCCGGCACAGATACGCAGTATTTT.

The chain joins TRBV6-1 to TRBJ2-7; no clear D gene. Trimming took 3 bases from V and 2 from J, leaving 8 bases between them. The CDR3 loop spans 13 amino acids. From germline, CDR1 is MNHNS and CDR2 SASEGT. The CDR3 bases are TGTGCCAGCAGTGATTCAGGCCCCTACGAGCAGTACTTC. Translating it yields CASSDSGPYEQYF.

V and J are TRBV5-4 and TRBJ1-2, with D possibly being TRBD1 (6 bases). CDR1 SGHNT and CDR2 YYREEE come from the germline V gene (reference sequence). The CDR3 is 13 residues long. V lost 0 bases and J lost 4, with 7 bases in between. This CDR3 reads CASSLDRVYGYTF. The CDR3 region has the DNA TGTGCCAGCAGCTTGGACAGGGTCTATGGCTACACCTTC.

This clone has just a few counts. The genes are TRBV4-3 and TRBJ2-7; 10 bases map to TRBD1. Germline values: CDR1 LGHNA, CDR2 YSLEER. V was clipped by 0 bases and J by 5 bases; unmatched bases: 13. This CDR3 is 18 amino acids long. As DNA, the CDR3 is TGCGCCAGCAGCCAAGACCCTCCGGTGTCGACAGGGGGCCACGAGCAGTACTTC. It specifies CASSQDPPVSTGGHEQYF.

This rearrangement joins TRBV5-4 to TRBJ2-3; 10 bases align to TRBD1. The CDR3 contains 17 residues. Trimming removed 0 bases from V and 4 bases from J; junction bases left unmatched: 8. Per germline, CDR1 SGHNT and CDR2 YYREEE (reference sequence). The CDR3 nucleotides read TGTGCCAGCAGCTTGGGACAGGGGGCGAATAATGCAGATACGCAGTATTTT. Translated: CASSLGQGANNADTQYF.

This clone was counted between two and nine times. J is TRBJ2-1 and V is TRBV7-3; weak D call: TRBD2 (6 bases). The CDR3 loop spans 14 amino acids. Germline values: CDR1 SGHTA, CDR2 FQGTGA. Trimming left V 1 base short and J 9 bases short, with 13 bases between. The CDR3 DNA reads as TGTGCCAGCAGCTTAATGGGGGGAGATCGTGAGCAGTTCTTC. It yields the protein CASSLMGGDREQFF.